Following are 3 T cell receptor beta chains from one sample sequenced in a study of Tregs in tolerant kidney transplant recipients. Assay: immunoSEQ multiplex PCR; the TCRdb copy retains only in-frame clones and omits some. The table for this sample gives roughly 48,000 clones. The source was CD4+ T cells from blood, collected before the transplant. These receptors were taken from a human donor who received a combined kidney and bone marrow transplant.

The covered CDR3 bases are TGTGCCAGCAGCCCGACAGGGTACGAG. It translates to CASSPTGYE. The entire CDR3 reads CASSPTGYEQYF. This chain joins TRBV6-2 or TRBV6-3 and TRBJ2-7; 7 bases map to TRBD1. The missing CDR3 end, 3 residues past where the read stops, is filled in from the germline J gene. Per germline, CDR1 MNHEY and CDR2 SVGEGT. The CDR3 totals 12 residues. Trimming removed 6 bases from V and 4 bases from J; junction bases left unmatched: 3.

As for this clone: The read terminates 3 residues before the CDR3 end, so the remaining end is supplied by the germline J gene. This chain uses TRBV11-2 with TRBJ2-3; D ambiguous. From germline, CDR1 is SGHAT and CDR2 FQNNGV. Trimming pared 5 bases from V and 1 base from J, leaving 4 bases between. This CDR3 contains 12 residues. Partial CDR3 DNA: TGTGCCAGCAGCCCGGGCACAGATACG. It specifies CASSPGTDT. The full CDR3 sequence reads CASSPGTDTQYF.

In the case of this clone: From the germline J gene comes the end of the CDR3, since the read stops 3 residues before it. V and J are TRBV7-2 and TRBJ2-7, with 11 bases fitting TRBD2. The trim removed 0 bases at V and 3 bases at J, leaving 10 bases unmatched. CDR1 and CDR2 from the germline V gene are SGHTA and FQGNSA. The CDR3 consists of 18 residues. CDR3 DNA (partial): TGTGCCAGCAGCTTAGCGTCTAGCGGGAGGAGACTGAGCTACGAG. Translating it yields CASSLASSGRRLSYE. The full-length CDR3 reads as CASSLASSGRRLSYEQYF.